This TCR beta chain was identified during a study of blood T cell repertoires in COVID-19. The wider study: Samples of COVID-19 (acute and convalescent) were obtained from the United States, Italy and Spain. The analysed material was cDNA or gDNA that came from T cells, B-cell-depleted T cells, or PBMCs.

In the original workflow: Counts of nucleated cells, estimated from reference gene primer amplification, were obtained. Produced via immunoSEQ multiplex PCR; TCRdb's table is partial and in-frame only. V and J calls and clone size are as listed in that table; D and trimming were resolved from the DNA. This sample has 90,000 to 100,000 clones, with around 72% found just once. Germline V gives CDR1 MNHEY, CDR2 SMNVEV (reference sequence). V lost 5 bases and J lost 6, with 14 bases in between. This CDR3 spans 15 amino acids. V usage is TRBV27 and J usage is TRBJ1-6; D is uncertain. The specimen was peripheral blood. This clonotype originated in an older woman in a cohort sampled during active or convalescent COVID-19. The DNA of the CDR3 is TGTGCCAGCAGTCTGACTTACGTTCCTAATTCACCCCTCCACTTT. It yields the protein CASSLTYVPNSPLHF.